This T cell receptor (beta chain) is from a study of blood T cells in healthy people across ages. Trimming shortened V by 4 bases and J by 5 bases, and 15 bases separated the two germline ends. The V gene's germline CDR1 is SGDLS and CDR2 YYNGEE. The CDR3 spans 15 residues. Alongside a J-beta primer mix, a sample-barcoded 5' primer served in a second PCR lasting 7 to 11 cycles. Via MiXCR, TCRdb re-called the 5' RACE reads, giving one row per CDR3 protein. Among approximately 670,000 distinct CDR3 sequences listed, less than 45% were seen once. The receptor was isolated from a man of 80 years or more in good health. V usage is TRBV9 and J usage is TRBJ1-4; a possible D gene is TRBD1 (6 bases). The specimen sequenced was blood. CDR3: CASSPGGRSNEKLFF. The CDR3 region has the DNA TGTGCCAGCAGCCCCGGGGGCAGGTCGAATGAAAAACTGTTTTTT.